Given below is one TCR beta chain in context. Its matching antigen is unknown. These data are taken from a study of blood T cells in healthy people across ages. The authors ran a second PCR of 7 to 11 cycles using a sample-barcoded 5' primer and a J-beta primer mix. Each of the cDNA molecules was tagged by a template-switch adaptor with 12 random nucleotides. MiXCR, run by TCRdb on the 5' RACE reads, gives a single entry per CDR3 protein. The top ten hold approximately 15% of the sample, which has approximately 680,000 distinct CDR3 sequences, about 34% seen once. Regarding the study as a whole: Across samples, TCR beta diversity tracked strongly with naive T cell percentage. Higher diversity, along with more naive CD4+ cells, distinguished long-lived donors from aged donors.

Trimming shortened V by 2 bases and J by 6 bases, and 14 bases separated the two germline ends. Germline assignment: CDR1 SGHRS and CDR2 YFSETQ. CDR3 length equals 14 residues. This receptor was taken from a woman aged 80 or over in good health. Sequencing was done on a sample of blood. The J gene is TRBJ1-2, the V gene TRBV5-1; D remains ambiguous. This CDR3 is CASSLDLDGHGYTF. Here the CDR3 DNA reads TGCGCCAGCAGCTTAGACCTGGACGGCCATGGCTACACCTTC.